This T cell receptor beta chain was sequenced for a study of blood T cells in healthy people across ages. A J-beta primer mix and a sample-barcoded 5' primer were used in a second PCR of roughly 6 to 11 cycles. Via MiXCR, TCRdb re-called the 5' RACE reads, giving one row per CDR3 protein. There are 1.8 million or so distinct CDR3 sequences in the sample; about two fifths occur only once, and 23% lies in the top ten. The clonotype comes from a human donor in good health. Sequencing was carried out using blood.

Here the CDR3 DNA reads TGTGCCAGCAGTTTAGCAGCTCCCTATGGCTACACCTTC. It is translated as CASSLAAPYGYTF. The chain carries TRBV12-3 or TRBV12-4 and TRBJ1-2; D call uncertain. CDR3 size: 13 residues. Trimming shortened V by 0 bases and J by 4 bases, and 6 bases separated the two germline ends.